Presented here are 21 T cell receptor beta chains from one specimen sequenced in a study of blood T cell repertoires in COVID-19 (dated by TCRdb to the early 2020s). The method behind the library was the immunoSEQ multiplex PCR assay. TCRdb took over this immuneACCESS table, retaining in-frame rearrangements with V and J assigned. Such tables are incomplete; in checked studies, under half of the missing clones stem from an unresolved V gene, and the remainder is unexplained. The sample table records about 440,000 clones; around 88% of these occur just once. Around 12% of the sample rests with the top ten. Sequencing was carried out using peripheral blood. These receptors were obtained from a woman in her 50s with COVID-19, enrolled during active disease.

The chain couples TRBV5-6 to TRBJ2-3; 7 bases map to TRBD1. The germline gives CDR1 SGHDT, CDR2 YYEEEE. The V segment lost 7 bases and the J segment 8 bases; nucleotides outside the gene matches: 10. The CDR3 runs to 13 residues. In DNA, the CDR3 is TGTGCCAGCGGCAAAACAGGGGTGGGTACGCAGTATTTT. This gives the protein CASGKTGVGTQYF.

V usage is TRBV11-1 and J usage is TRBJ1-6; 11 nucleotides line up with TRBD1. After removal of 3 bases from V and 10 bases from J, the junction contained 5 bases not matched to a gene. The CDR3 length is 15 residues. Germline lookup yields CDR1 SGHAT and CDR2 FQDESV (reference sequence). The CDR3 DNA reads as TGTGCCAGCAGCTTGGGACAGGGGGAATACTCACCCCTCCACTTT. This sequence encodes CASSLGQGEYSPLHF.

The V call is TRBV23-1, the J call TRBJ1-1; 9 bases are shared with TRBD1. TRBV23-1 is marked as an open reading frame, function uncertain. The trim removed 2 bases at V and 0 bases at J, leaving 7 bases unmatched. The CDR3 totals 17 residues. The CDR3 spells CASSQGQGTILNTEAFF. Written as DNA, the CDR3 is TGCGCCAGCAGTCAAGGACAGGGGACTATCCTGAACACTGAAGCTTTCTTT.

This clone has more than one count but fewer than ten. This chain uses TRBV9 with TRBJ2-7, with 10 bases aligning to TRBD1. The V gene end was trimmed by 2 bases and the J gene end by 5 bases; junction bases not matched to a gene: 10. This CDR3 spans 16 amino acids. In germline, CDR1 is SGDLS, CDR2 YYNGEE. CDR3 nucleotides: TGTGCCAGCAGCGTCGATCCGGGACAGGGGTGGAACGAGCAGTACTTC. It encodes CASSVDPGQGWNEQYF.

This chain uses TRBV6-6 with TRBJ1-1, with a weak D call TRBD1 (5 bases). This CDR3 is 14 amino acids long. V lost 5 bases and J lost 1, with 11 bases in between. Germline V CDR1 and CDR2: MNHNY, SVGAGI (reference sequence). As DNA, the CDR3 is TGTGCCAGCAGTCCCAGTACAGGGAACACTGAAGCTTTCTTT. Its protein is CASSPSTGNTEAFF.

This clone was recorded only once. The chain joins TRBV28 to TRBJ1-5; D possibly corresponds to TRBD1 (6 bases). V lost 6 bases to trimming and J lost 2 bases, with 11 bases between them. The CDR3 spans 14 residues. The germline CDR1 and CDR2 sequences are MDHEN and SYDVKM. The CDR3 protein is CASSRGQRNQPQHF. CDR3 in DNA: TGTGCCAGCAGCCGCGGACAGCGCAATCAGCCCCAGCATTTT.

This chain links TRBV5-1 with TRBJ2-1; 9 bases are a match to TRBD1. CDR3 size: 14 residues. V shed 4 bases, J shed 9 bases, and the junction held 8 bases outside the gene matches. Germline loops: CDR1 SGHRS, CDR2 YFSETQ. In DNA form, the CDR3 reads TGCGCCAGCAGCGAGGGACAGGGCGTCGGTGAGCAGTTCTTC. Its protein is CASSEGQGVGEQFF. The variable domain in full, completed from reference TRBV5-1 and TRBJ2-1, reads KAGVTQTPRYLIKTRGQQVTLSCSPISGHRSVSWYQQTPGQGLQFLFEYFSETQRNKGNFPGRFSGRQFSNSRSEMNVSTLELGDSALYLCASSEGQGVGEQFFGPGTRLTVL.

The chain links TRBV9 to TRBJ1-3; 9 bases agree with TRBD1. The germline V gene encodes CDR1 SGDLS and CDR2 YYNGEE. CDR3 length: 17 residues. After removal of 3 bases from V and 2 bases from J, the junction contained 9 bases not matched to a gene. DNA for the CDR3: TGTGCCAGCAGCGGGGGACAGGGACGTCTTACTGGAAACACCATATATTTT. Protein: CASSGGQGRLTGNTIYF.

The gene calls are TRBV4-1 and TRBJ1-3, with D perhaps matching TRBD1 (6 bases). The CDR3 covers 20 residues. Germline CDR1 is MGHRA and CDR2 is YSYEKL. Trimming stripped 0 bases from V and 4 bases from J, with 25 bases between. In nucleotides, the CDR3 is TGCGCCAGCAGCCAAGATCTGAACCAGGCGGGGGCGATAGGAGGAAACACCATATATTTT. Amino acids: CASSQDLNQAGAIGGNTIYF.

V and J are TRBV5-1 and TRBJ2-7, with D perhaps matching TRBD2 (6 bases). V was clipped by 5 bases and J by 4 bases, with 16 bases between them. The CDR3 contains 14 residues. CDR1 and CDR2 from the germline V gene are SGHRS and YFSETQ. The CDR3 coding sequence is TGCGCCAGCAGGGATGGACTATCCTCGTACGAGCAGTACTTC. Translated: CASRDGLSSYEQYF.

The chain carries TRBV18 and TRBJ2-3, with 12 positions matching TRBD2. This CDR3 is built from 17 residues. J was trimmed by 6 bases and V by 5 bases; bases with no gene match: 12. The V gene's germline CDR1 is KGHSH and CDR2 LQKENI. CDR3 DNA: TGTGCCAGCTCAACCCTACGGACTAGCGGGGATCGGGATACGCAGTATTTT. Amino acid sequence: CASSTLRTSGDRDTQYF.

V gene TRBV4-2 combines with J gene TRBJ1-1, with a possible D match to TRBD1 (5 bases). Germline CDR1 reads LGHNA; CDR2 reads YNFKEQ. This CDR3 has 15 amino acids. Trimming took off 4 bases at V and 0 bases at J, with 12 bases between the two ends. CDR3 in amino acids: CASSPLQGMNTEAFF. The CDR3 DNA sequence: TGTGCCAGCAGCCCGTTGCAGGGCATGAACACTGAAGCTTTCTTT.

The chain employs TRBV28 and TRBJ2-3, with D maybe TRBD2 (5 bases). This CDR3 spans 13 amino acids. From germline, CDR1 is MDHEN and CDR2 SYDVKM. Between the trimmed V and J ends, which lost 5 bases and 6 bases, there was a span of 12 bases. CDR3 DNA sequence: TGTGCCAGCAGTGACGGAGGCAGGGATACGCAGTATTTT. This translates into CASSDGGRDTQYF.

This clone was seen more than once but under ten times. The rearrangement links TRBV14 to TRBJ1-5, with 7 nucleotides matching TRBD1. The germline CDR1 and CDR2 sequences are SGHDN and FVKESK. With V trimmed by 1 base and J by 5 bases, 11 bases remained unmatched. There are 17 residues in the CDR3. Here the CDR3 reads CASSQVRTGRVDQPQHF. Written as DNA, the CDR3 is TGTGCCAGCAGCCAAGTTAGGACAGGCCGTGTGGATCAGCCCCAGCATTTT.

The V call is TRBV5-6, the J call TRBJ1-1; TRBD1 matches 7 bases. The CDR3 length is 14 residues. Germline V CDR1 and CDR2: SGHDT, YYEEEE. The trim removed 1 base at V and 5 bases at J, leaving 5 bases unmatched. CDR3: CASSLIRGRTEAFF. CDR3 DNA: TGTGCCAGCAGCTTGATCAGGGGGAGGACTGAAGCTTTCTTT. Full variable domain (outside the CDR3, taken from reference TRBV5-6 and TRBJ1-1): DAGVTQSPTHLIKTRGQQVTLRCSPKSGHDTVSWYQQALGQGPQFIFQYYEEEERQRGNFPDRFSGHQFPNYSSELNVNALLLGDSALYLCASSLIRGRTEAFFGQGTRLTVV.

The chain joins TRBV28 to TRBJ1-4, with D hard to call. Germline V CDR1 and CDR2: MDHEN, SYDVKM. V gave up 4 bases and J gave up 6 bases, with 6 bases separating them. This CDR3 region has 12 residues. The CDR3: CASSSPDEKLFF. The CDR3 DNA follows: TGTGCCAGCAGTTCCCCGGATGAAAAACTGTTTTTT.

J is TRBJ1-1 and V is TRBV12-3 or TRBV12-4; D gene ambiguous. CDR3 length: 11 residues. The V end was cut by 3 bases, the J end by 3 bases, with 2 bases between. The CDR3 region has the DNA TGTGCCAGCAGTTTCGACACTGAAGCTTTCTTT. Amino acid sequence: CASSFDTEAFF.

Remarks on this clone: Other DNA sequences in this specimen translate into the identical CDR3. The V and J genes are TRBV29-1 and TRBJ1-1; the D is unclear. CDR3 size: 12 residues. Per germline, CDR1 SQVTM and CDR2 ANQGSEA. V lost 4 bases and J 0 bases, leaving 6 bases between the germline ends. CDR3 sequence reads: CSVGGLNTEAFF. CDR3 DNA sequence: TGCAGCGTTGGAGGTCTGAACACTGAAGCTTTCTTT.

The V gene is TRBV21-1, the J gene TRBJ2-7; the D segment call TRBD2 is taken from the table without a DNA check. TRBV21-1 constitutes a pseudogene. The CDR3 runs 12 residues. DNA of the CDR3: TGTGCCAGCAGGGGACTTACCTACGAGCAGTACTTC. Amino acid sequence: CASRGLTYEQYF.

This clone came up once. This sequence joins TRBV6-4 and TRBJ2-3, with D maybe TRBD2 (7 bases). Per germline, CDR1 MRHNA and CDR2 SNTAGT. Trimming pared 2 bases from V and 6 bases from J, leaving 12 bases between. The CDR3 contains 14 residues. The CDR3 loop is CASSDKGGEDTQYF. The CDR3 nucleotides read TGTGCCAGCAGTGACAAGGGGGGGGAGGATACGCAGTATTTT.

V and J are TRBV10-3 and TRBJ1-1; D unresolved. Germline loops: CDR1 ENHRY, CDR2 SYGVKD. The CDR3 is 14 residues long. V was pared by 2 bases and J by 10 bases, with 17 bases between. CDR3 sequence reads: CAISETTVLSGAFF. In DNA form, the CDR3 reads TGTGCCATCAGTGAGACGACTGTTCTCTCTGGAGCTTTCTTT.